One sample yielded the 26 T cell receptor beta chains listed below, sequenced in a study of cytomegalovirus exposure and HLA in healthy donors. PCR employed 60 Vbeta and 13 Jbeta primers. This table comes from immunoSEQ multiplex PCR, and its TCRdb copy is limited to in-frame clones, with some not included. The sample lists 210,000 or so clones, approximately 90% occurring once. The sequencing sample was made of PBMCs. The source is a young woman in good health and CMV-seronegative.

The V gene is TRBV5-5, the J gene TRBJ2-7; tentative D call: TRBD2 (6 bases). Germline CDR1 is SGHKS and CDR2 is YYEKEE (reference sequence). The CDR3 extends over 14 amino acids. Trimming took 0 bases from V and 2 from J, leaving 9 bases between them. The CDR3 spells CASSLVTGAYEQYF. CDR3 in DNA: TGTGCCAGCAGCTTGGTGACGGGAGCCTACGAGCAGTACTTC.

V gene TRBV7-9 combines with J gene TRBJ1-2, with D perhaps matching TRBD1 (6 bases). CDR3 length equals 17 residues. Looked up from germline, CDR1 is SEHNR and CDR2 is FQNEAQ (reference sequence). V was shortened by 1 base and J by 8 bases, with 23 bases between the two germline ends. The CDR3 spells CASSLGGVGTYVTGYTF. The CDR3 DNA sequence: TGTGCCAGCAGCTTAGGCGGAGTGGGGACATATGTCACCGGCTACACCTTC.

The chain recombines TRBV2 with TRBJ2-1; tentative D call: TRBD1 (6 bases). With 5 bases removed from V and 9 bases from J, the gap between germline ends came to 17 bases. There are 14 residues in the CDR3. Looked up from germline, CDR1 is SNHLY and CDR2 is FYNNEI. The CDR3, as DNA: TGTGCCAGCAGTCGGACAGCAGGAATCAGTGAGCAGTTCTTC. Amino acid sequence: CASSRTAGISEQFF.

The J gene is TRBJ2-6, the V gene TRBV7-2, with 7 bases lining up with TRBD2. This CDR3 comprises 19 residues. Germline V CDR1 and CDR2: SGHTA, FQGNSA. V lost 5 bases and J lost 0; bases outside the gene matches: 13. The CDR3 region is CASSLRFRGLTSGANVLTF. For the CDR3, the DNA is TGTGCCAGCAGCCTTAGATTTCGGGGACTAACCTCTGGGGCCAACGTCCTGACTTTC.

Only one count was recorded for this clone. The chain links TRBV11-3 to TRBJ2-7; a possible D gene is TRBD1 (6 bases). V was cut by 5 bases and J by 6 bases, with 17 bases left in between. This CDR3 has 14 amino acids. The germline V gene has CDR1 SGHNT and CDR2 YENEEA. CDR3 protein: CASSPEGTRGEQYF. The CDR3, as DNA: TGTGCCAGCAGCCCAGAGGGAACCAGGGGCGAGCAGTACTTC.

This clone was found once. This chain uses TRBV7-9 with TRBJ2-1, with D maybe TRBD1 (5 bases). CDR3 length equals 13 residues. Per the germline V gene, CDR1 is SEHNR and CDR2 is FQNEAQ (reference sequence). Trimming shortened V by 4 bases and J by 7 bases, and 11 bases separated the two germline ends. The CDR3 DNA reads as TGTGCCAGCAGCTCCGAAAACAGGAATGAGCAGTTCTTC. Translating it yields CASSSENRNEQFF.

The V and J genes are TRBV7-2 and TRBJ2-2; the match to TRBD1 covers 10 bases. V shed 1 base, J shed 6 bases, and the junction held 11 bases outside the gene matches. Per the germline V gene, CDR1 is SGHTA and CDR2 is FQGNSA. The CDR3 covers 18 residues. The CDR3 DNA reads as TGTGCCAGCAGCTTAGGCGACAGGGGGCAGCTAGCGGCCGGGGAGCTGTTTTTT. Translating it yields CASSLGDRGQLAAGELFF.

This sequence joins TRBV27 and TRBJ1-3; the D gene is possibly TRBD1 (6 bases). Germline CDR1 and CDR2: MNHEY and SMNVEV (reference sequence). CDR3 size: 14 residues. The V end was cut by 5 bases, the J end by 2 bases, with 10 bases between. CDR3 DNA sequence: TGTGCCAGCAGTCCCAGGGGAGCTGGAAACACCATATATTTT. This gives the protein CASSPRGAGNTIYF.

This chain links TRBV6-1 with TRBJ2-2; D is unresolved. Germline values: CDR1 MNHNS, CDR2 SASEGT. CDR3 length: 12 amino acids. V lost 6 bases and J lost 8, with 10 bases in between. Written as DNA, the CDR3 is TGTGCCAGCAGACGAGTTTTAGGGGAGCTGTTTTTT. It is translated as CASRRVLGELFF.

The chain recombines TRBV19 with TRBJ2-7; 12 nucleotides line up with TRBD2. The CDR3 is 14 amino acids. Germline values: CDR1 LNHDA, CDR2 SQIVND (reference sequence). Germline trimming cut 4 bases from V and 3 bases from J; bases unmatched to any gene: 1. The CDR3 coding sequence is TGTGCCAGTAGTACTAGCGGGGGGGTCTACGAGCAGTACTTC. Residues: CASSTSGGVYEQYF.

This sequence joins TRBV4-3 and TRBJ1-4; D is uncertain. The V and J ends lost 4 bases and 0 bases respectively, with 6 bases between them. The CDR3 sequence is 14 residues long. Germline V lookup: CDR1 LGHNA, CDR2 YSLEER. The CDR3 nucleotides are TGCGCCAGCAGCCTGAGGTCAACTAATGAAAAACTGTTTTTT. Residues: CASSLRSTNEKLFF.

CDR3 bases: TGTGCCAGCAGCTTAGCGTTTATAGAGAAAAACATTCAGTACTTC. Its translation: CASSLAFIEKNIQYF. The chain is built from TRBV7-9 and TRBJ2-4, with unresolved D. There are 15 residues in the CDR3. Germline CDR1 reads SEHNR; CDR2 reads FQNEAQ (reference sequence). V lost 0 bases to trimming and J lost 4 bases, with 10 bases between them.

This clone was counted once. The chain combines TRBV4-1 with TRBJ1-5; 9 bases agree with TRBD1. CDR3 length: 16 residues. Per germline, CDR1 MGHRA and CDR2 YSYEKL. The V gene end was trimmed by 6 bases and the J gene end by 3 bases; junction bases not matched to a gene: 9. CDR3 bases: TGCGCCAGCAGACAACAGGGGGCGGCGGCCAATCAGCCCCAGCATTTT. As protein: CASRQQGAAANQPQHF.

The CDR3 sequence is CASSLVGGTGLSYEQYF. CDR3 bases: TGTGCCAGCAGCTTAGTCGGCGGGACAGGGTTATCCTACGAGCAGTACTTC. The genes are TRBV7-9 and TRBJ2-7; 9 bases map to TRBD1. The V gene end was trimmed by 1 base and the J gene end by 1 base; junction bases not matched to a gene: 8. Germline-derived CDR1 and CDR2 are SEHNR and FQNEAQ (reference sequence). CDR3 size: 17 residues. Based on the CDR3 plus reference TRBV7-9 and TRBJ2-7, the full variable domain is DTGVSQNPRHKITKRGQNVTFRCDPISEHNRLYWYRQTLGQGPEFLTYFQNEAQLEKSRLLSDRFSAERPKGSFSTLEIQRTEQGDSAMYLCASSLVGGTGLSYEQYFGPGTRLTVT.

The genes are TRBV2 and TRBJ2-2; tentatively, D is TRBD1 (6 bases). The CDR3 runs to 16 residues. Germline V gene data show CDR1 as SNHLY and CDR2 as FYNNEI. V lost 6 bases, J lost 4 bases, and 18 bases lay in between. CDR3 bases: TGTGCCAGCAGAGAGGTACCGGGACACACCACCGGGGAGCTGTTTTTT. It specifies CASREVPGHTTGELFF.

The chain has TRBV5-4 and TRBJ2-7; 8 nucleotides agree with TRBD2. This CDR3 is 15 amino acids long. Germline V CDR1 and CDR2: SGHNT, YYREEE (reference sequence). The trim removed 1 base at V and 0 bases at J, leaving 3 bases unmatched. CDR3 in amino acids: CASSLLSGSSYEQYF. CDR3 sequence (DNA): TGTGCCAGCAGCTTGCTCAGCGGGAGCTCCTACGAGCAGTACTTC.

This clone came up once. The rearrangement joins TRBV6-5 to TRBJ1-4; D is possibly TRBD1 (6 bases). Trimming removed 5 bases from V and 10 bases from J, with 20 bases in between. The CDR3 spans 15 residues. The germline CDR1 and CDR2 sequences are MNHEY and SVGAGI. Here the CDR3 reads CASSPHPGRGAKLFF. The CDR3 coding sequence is TGTGCCAGCAGTCCCCACCCCGGCAGGGGCGCAAAACTGTTTTTT.

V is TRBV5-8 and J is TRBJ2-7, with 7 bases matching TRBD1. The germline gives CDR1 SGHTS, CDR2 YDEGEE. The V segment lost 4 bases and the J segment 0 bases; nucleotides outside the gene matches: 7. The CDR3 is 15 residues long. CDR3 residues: CASSPTTGSSYEQYF. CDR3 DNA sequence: TGTGCCAGCAGCCCAACGACAGGGAGCTCCTACGAGCAGTACTTC.

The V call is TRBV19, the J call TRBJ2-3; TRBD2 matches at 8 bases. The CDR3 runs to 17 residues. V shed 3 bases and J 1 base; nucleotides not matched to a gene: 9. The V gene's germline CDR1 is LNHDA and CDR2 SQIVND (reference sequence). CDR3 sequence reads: CASSIFSSGFGTDTQYF. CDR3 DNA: TGTGCCAGTAGTATCTTTTCTAGCGGGTTCGGCACAGATACGCAGTATTTT.

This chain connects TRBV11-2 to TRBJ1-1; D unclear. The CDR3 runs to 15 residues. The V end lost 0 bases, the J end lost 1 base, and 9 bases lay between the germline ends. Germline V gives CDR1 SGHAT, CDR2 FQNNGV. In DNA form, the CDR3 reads TGTGCCAGCAGCTTAGAGCTACAGAAGAACACTGAAGCTTTCTTT. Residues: CASSLELQKNTEAFF. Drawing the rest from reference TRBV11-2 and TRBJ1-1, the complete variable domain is EAGVAQSPRYKIIEKRQSVAFWCNPISGHATLYWYQQILGQGPKLLIQFQNNGVVDDSQLPKDRFSAERLKGVDSTLKIQPAKLEDSAVYLCASSLELQKNTEAFFGQGTRLTVV.

For the CDR3, the DNA is TGTGCCAGCAGCGTAGATAGCAGGGGGGAGACCCAGTACTTC. It encodes CASSVDSRGETQYF. This chain joins TRBV9 and TRBJ2-5, with 7 bases fitting TRBD1. The V segment lost 0 bases and the J segment 5 bases; nucleotides outside the gene matches: 4. Germline V gene lookup returns CDR1 SGDLS and CDR2 YYNGEE. This CDR3 comprises 14 residues.

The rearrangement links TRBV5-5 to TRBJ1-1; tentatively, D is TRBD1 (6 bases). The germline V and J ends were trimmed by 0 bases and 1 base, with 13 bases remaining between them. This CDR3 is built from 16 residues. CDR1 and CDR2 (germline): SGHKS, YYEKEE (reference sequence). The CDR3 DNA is TGTGCCAGCAGCTTGGTCAAGGACAGTCAGAACACTGAAGCTTTCTTT. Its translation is CASSLVKDSQNTEAFF.

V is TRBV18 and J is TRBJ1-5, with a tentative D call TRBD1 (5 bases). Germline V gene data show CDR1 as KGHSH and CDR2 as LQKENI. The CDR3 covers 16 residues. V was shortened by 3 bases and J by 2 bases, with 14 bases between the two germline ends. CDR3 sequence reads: CASSPGGGVRNQPQHF. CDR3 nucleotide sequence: TGTGCCAGCTCACCGGGGGGAGGGGTCCGCAATCAGCCCCAGCATTTT.

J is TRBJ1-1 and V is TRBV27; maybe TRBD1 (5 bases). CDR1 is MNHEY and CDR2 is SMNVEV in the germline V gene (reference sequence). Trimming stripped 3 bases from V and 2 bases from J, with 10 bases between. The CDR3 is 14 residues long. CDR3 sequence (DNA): TGTGCCAGCAGTTTGGGAGGGGCAAACACTGAAGCTTTCTTT. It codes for CASSLGGANTEAFF.

CDR3 loop: CASSLAKMFLAGYNEQFF. For the CDR3, the DNA is TGTGCCAGCAGCTTGGCCAAGATGTTTCTAGCGGGATACAATGAGCAGTTCTTC. The chain employs TRBV5-6 and TRBJ2-1; TRBD2 agrees at 9 bases. The CDR3 has 18 residues. Germline V CDR1 and CDR2: SGHDT, YYEEEE. J gave up 4 bases and V 0 bases, and 11 bases lay outside the gene matches.

CDR3: CASSRRDRSTDTQYF. The CDR3 DNA reads TGTGCCAGCAGCCGCAGGGACAGAAGCACAGATACGCAGTATTTT. This chain connects TRBV14 to TRBJ2-3; 7 positions agree with TRBD1. This CDR3 contains 15 residues. Germline V gives CDR1 SGHDN, CDR2 FVKESK. V lost 4 bases and J lost 0; bases outside the gene matches: 4.